This T cell receptor (beta chain) was captured in a study of T cell responses to AZD1222 COVID-19 vaccine. Profiled with immunoSEQ multiplex PCR; TCRdb holds only in-frame clones, not every one. The sample holds about 150,000 clones; about nine tenths are singletons and the top ten take 2.5% to 4%. Germline CDR1 LGHDT, CDR2 YNNKEL (reference sequence). V shed 1 base, J shed 4 bases, and the junction held 3 bases outside the gene matches. This CDR3 spans 15 amino acids. This clone was recorded a few times. The antigen is undetermined. Whether given at about 4 or about 12 weeks, second doses were pooled. Overall study results and limits: White British ancestry dominated among donors, who included more females, and clonal diversity was possibly underestimated. Spike-specific TCR breadth and depth went up after people got two AZD1222 doses. Unmutated variant regions are reportedly targeted by nearly half of spike-specific TCRs.

The sequence came from an adult who received the AZD1222 COVID-19 vaccine. The starting material was peripheral blood, obtained 28 days after the second AZD1222 dose. V is TRBV3-1 (or the pseudogene TRBV3-2) and J is TRBJ2-3, with 9 bases lining up with TRBD2. The CDR3 reads CASSQGAGGPDTQYF. The CDR3 region has the DNA TGTGCCAGCAGCCAAGGGGCGGGAGGGCCAGATACGCAGTATTTT.